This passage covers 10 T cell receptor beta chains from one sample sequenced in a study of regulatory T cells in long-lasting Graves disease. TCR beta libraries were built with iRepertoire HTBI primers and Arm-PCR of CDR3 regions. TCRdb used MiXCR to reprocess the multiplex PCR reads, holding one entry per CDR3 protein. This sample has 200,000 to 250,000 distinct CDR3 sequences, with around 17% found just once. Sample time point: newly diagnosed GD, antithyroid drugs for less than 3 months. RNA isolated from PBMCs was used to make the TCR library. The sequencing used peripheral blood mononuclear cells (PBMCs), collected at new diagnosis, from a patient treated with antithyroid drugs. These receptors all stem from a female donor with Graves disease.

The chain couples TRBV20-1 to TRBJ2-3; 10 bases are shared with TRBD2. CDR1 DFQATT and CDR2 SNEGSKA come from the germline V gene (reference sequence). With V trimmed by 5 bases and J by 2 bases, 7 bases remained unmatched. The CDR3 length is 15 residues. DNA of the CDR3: TGCAGTGCTTCTAGGACTAGCGGAGCCACAGATACGCAGTATTTT. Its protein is CSASRTSGATDTQYF.

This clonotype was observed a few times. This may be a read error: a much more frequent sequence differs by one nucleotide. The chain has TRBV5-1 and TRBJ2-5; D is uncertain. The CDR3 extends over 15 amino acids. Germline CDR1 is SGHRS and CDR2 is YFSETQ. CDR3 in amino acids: CANSSRIGLAETQYF. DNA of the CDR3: TGCGCCAACAGCTCCCGGATTGGGCTCGCAGAGACCCAGTACTTC.

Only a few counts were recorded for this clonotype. CDR3 residues: CASRSAGALEQYF. The CDR3, as DNA: TGTGCCAGCAGGTCGGCGGGGGCCCTGGAGCAGTACTTC. V and J are TRBV3-1 and TRBJ2-7; D is possibly TRBD2 (7 bases). CDR1 and CDR2 from the germline V gene are LGHDT and YNNKEL (reference sequence). This CDR3 is built from 13 residues. The V end was cut by 6 bases, the J end by 7 bases, with 16 bases between.

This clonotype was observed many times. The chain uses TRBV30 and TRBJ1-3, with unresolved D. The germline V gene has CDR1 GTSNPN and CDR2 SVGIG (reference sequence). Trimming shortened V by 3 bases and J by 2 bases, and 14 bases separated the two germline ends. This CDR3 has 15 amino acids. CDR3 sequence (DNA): TGTGCCTGGAGCCGACACTCGCTGGCTGGAAACACCATATATTTT. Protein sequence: CAWSRHSLAGNTIYF.

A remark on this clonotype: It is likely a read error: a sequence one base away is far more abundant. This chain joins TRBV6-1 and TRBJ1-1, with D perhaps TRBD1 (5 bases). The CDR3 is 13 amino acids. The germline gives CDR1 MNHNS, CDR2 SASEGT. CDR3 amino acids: CTSSRGEGTEAFF. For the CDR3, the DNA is TGTACCAGCAGTCGGGGCGAGGGCACTGAAGCTTTCTTT.

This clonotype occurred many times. This chain's CDR3 is CASSFVAGAYEQYF. CDR3 nucleotide sequence: TGTGCCAGCAGTTTTGTAGCGGGAGCTTACGAGCAGTACTTC. The chain recombines TRBV27 with TRBJ2-3; 9 bases line up with TRBD2. The J call is uncertain, as TRBJ2-7 better fits the DNA end. CDR1 and CDR2 from the germline V gene are MNHEY and SMNVEV (reference sequence). The CDR3 runs to 14 residues.

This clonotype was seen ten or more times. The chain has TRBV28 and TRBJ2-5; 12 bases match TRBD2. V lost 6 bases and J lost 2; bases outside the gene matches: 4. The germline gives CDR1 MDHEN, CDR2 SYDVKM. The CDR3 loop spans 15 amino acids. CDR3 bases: TGTGCCAGCAGGGGACTAGCGGGCCTTCAAGAGACCCAGTACTTC. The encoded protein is CASRGLAGLQETQYF.

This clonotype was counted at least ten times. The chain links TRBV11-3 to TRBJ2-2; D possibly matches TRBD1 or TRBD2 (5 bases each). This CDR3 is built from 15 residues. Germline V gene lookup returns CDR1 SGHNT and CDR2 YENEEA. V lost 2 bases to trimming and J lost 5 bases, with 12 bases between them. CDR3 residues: CASSLSGPVTGELFF. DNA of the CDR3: TGTGCCAGCAGCTTATCGGGGCCGGTGACCGGGGAGCTGTTTTTT.

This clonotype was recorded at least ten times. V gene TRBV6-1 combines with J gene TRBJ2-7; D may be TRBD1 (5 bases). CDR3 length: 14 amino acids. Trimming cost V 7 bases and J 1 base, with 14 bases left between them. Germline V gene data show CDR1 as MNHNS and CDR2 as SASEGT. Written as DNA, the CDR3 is TGTGCCAGCAAGCACGCCCAGGGATCCTACGAGCAGTACTTC. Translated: CASKHAQGSYEQYF.

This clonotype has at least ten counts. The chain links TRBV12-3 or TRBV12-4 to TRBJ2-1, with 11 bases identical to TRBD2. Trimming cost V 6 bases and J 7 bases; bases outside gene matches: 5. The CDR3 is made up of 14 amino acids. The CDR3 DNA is TGTGCCAGCAGAAATAGCGGGAGGGAGAATGAGCAGTTCTTC. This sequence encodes CASRNSGRENEQFF.